These 12 T cell receptor beta chains were all obtained from the same sample, sequenced in a study of T cells in Graves' hyperthyroidism and ophthalmopathy. Amplification yielded TCR beta CDR3 regions, with RNA transcripts as the source. The study used the HTBI primer set for a first-round RT-PCR of the TCR CDR3. TCRdb fed the multiplex PCR reads into MiXCR, producing one record per CDR3 protein. The sample has a few hundred thousand distinct CDR3 sequences; about 43% are singletons. Specimen: peripheral blood or thyroid tissue (not recorded which). Receptors were obtained from a woman between 18 and 29 years old with Graves' hyperthyroidism.

With regard to this clonotype: A much larger clone lies one base from this, so it may be a read error. This chain joins TRBV7-9 and TRBJ1-1, with D possibly TRBD1 on 5 matching bases. CDR1 is SEHNR and CDR2 is FQNEAQ in the germline V gene (reference sequence). V was trimmed by 5 bases and J by 4 bases, leaving 20 bases between them. The CDR3 contains 16 residues. The DNA of the CDR3 is TGTGCCAGCAGCCCCCCCCGGGGCACAAGAAGCACTGAAGCTTTCTTT. This sequence encodes CASSPPRGTRSTEAFF. Full variable domain (remainder filled in from reference TRBV7-9 and TRBJ1-1): DTGVSQNPRHKITKRGQNVTFRCDPISEHNRLYWYRQTLGQGPEFLTYFQNEAQLEKSRLLSDRFSAERPKGSFSTLEIQRTEQGDSAMYLCASSPPRGTRSTEAFFGQGTRLTVV.

On this clonotype itself: One end of the junction does not line up with germline, which may come from a read error. The chain recombines TRBV7-7 with TRBJ2-2; 11 nucleotides line up with TRBD2. The germline CDR1 and CDR2 sequences are SSHAT and FNYEAQ (reference sequence). This CDR3 region has 17 residues. Written as DNA, the CDR3 is TGTGCTAGCAGCTTAGCGGCGACTAGCGGGGCCGCCAATGAGCAGTTTTTT. Residues: CASSLAATSGAANEQFF.

This clonotype was seen many times. V is TRBV9 and J is TRBJ2-7; TRBD1 agrees at 8 bases. V lost 4 bases to trimming and J lost 6 bases; unmatched junction nucleotides: 12. Germline V gene sequence: CDR1 SGDLS, CDR2 YYNGEE. The CDR3 contains 15 residues. The CDR3 here is CASSPRDRIKGEQYF. Written as DNA, the CDR3 is TGTGCCAGCAGCCCGAGGGACAGGATCAAGGGCGAGCAGTACTTC. Variable domain in full (rest from reference TRBV9 and TRBJ2-7): DSGVTQTPKHLITATGQRVTLRCSPRSGDLSVYWYQQSLDQGLQFLIQYYNGEERAKGNILERFSAQQFPDLHSELNLSSLELGDSALYFCASSPRDRIKGEQYFGPGTRLTVT.

V and J are TRBV20-1 and TRBJ1-5; a possible D gene is TRBD1 (6 bases). The germline V gene has CDR1 DFQATT and CDR2 SNEGSKA (reference sequence). This CDR3 has 16 amino acids. Trimming left V 6 bases short and J 0 bases short, with 18 bases between. CDR3 in amino acids: CSASSPQGHSNQPQHF. The CDR3 coding sequence is TGCAGTGCCAGCTCACCACAGGGACATAGCAATCAGCCCCAGCATTTT.

The sample holds many counts of this clonotype. The J gene is TRBJ2-5, the V gene TRBV12-3 or TRBV12-4, with D perhaps TRBD1 (7 bases). The V and J ends lost 5 bases and 7 bases respectively, with 17 bases between them. The CDR3 runs to 14 residues. The CDR3 DNA reads as TGTGCCAGCAGTCCAGCAGGGGGGCCACGGACCCAGTACTTC. Translating it yields CASSPAGGPRTQYF.

In its sample, this clonotype was seen many times. CDR3 sequence reads: CASSLVVGLNTEAFF. The CDR3 DNA is TGTGCCAGCAGCTTAGTTGTCGGACTTAACACTGAAGCTTTCTTT. The chain carries TRBV7-9 and TRBJ1-1; unclear D gene. The germline V and J ends were trimmed by 1 base and 2 bases, with 11 bases remaining between them. Germline CDR1 and CDR2: SEHNR and FQNEAQ (reference sequence). CDR3 size: 15 residues.

The chain employs TRBV5-4 and TRBJ1-6; D possibly corresponds to TRBD1 (6 bases). This CDR3 contains 16 residues. V lost 0 bases and J lost 6, with 13 bases in between. Looked up from germline, CDR1 is SGHNT and CDR2 is YYREEE (reference sequence). Here the CDR3 reads CASSLVPGASNSPLHF. CDR3 bases: TGTGCCAGCAGCTTGGTACCGGGGGCGTCTAATTCACCCCTCCACTTT.

The chain employs TRBV4-1 and TRBJ1-2; D gene unclear. The germline gives CDR1 MGHRA, CDR2 YSYEKL. V was clipped by 0 bases and J by 5 bases, with 16 bases between them. This CDR3 is built from 16 residues. The DNA of the CDR3 is TGCGCCAGCAGCCAAGATGTCGGCGGCTTACCTTATGGCTACACCTTC. Protein: CASSQDVGGLPYGYTF.

As to this clonotype: Likely a read error: the CDR3 ends without its conserved phenylalanine or tryptophan. The DNA is omitted, as the CDR3 cannot be located on it reliably, and the CDR3 follows TCRdb's listing. The chain carries TRBV7-2 and TRBJ2-6. The CDR3 is 8 amino acids in total, end residues counted. From germline, CDR1 is SGHTA and CDR2 FQGNSA. The CDR3 sequence: CASSYPTS.

The chain combines TRBV10-3 with TRBJ2-5; 8 bases are a match to TRBD1. V gave up 0 bases and J gave up 4 bases; unmatched junction bases: 4. Germline CDR1 is ENHRY and CDR2 is SYGVKD. CDR3 length equals 15 residues. The CDR3 sequence: CAISESWTGSETQYF. Here the CDR3 DNA reads TGTGCCATCAGTGAGTCCTGGACAGGGTCAGAGACCCAGTACTTC.

This clonotype was detected many times. V gene TRBV7-3 combines with J gene TRBJ2-7, with D unresolved. The CDR3 length is 15 residues. Per the germline V gene, CDR1 is SGHTA and CDR2 is FQGTGA. Trimming took off 0 bases at V and 5 bases at J, with 14 bases between the two ends. CDR3 nucleotide sequence: TGTGCCAGCAGCTTAACGTATGGACCAGGCCACGAGCAGTACTTC. Its protein product is CASSLTYGPGHEQYF.

As regards this clonotype: As the CDR3 is not closed by the conserved phenylalanine or tryptophan, this likely results from a read error. The DNA is left out, because the CDR3 cannot be placed on it with certainty; the CDR3 is given as TCRdb lists it. V is TRBV6-4 and J is TRBJ1-6. Germline V gives CDR1 MRHNA, CDR2 SNTAGT. The CDR3 spans 13 residues, counting both ends. The CDR3 loop is CASSDSYNSPLQS.